This TCR beta chain was sequenced for a study of beta chain features in type 1 diabetes. cDNA synthesis used the whole RNA isolate, giving expressed TCRB sequences. The assay was immunoSEQ multiplex PCR, and TCRdb's table has in-frame clones only and misses some. Of tens of thousands of clones in the sample, about 50% were seen once. Comment on this clone: Its matching antigen is unknown.

Findings and caveats of the study: Shortening that was moderate but significant affected the TCRB CDR3s of Type 1 diabetes patients in all four CD4+ subsets.

Germline V gives CDR1 MGHRA, CDR2 YSYEKL. V shed 3 bases, J shed 5 bases, and the junction held 11 bases outside the gene matches. The CDR3 has 16 amino acids. Sorting based on CD45RO/CCR7/CD25/CD127/CD95/CD27 separated CD4+ naive, central memory, regulatory and stem cell-like memory cells. The J gene is TRBJ2-5, the V gene TRBV4-1; 8 bases agree with TRBD1. Specimen: stem cell memory CD4+ T cells from blood. The clonotype was recovered from a man in his late teens or twenties with type 1 diabetes. CDR3 residues: CASSQPRDRSKETQYF. The CDR3 nucleotides read TGCGCCAGCAGCCAGCCCCGGGACAGGTCGAAGGAGACCCAGTACTTC.